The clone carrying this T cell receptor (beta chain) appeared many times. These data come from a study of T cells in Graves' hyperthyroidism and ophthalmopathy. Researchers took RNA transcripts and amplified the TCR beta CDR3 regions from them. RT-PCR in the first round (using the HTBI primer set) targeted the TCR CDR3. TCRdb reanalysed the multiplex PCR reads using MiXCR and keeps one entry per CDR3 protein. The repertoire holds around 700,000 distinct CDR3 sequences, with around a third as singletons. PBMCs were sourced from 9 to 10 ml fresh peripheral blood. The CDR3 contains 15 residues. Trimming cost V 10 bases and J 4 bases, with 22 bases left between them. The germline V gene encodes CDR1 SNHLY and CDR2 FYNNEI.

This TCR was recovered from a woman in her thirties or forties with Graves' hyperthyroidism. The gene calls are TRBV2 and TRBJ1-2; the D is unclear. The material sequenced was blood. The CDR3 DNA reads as TGTGCCATCCTTAAAGCACACTCAGGTGGCTATGGCTACACCTTC. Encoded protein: CAILKAHSGGYGYTF.